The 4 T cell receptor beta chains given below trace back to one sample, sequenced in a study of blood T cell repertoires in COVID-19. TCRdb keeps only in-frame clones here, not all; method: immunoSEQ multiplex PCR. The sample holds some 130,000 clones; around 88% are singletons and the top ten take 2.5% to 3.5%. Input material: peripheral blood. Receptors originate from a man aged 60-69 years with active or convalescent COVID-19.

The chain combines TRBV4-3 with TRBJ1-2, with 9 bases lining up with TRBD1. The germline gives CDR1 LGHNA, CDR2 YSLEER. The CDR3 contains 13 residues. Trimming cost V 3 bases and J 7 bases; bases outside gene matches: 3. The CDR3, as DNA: TGCGCCAGCAGCCAGGGACAGGGCGGTGGCTACACCTTC. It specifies CASSQGQGGGYTF.

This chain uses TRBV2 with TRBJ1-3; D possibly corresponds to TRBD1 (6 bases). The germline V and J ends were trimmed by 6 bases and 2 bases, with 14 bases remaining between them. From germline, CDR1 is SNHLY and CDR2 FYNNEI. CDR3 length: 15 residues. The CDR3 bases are TGTGCCAGCAGATCCGACAGGCTTCCTGGAAACACCATATATTTT. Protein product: CASRSDRLPGNTIYF.

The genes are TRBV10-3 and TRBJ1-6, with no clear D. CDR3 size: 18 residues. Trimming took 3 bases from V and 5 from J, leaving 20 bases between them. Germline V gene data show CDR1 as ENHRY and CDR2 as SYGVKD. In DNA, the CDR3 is TGTGCCATCAGTGAAGCCCTGCAGACGACTAGAAATAATTCACCCCTCCACTTT. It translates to CAISEALQTTRNNSPLHF.

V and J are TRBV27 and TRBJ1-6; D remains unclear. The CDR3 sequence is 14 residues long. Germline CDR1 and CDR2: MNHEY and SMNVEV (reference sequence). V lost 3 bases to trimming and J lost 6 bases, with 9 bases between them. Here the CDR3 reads CASSFIQSNSPLHF. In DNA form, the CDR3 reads TGTGCCAGCAGTTTTATACAGAGTAATTCACCCCTCCACTTT.